The present TCR beta chain was sequenced within a study of human T cells and chemical hapten exposure. The wider study: Affected patients, primarily female, had alopecia areata, totalis or universalis.

Each cDNA molecule in the library carried unique molecular identifiers. Using its own MiXCR run on the RACE reads, TCRdb lists one record per CDR3 protein. The sample yields around 62,000 distinct CDR3 sequences, around 7% seen once. V shed 1 base and J shed 0 bases, with 7 bases lying between them. Germline CDR1 is SGHTS and CDR2 is YDEGEE. This CDR3 has 14 residues. Time point of the sample: pre-sensitization, week 0. Indicated treatment: therapeutic diphenylcyclopropenone sensitization with weekly scalp DPC. The sequences come from whole blood, collected in connection with sensitization to the hapten diphenylcyclopropenone (DPC). The sequence came from a woman aged 25 to 39 with alopecia areata. Some clones in this sample may be carry-over from other donors' samples. The chain uses TRBV5-8 and TRBJ1-1; no definite D call. This chain's CDR3 is CASSLMGLNTEAFF. Here the CDR3 DNA reads TGTGCCAGCAGCTTGATGGGATTGAACACTGAAGCTTTCTTT.